This TCR beta chain emerged from a study of cytomegalovirus exposure and HLA in healthy donors. PCR amplification relied on 60 Vbeta primers (plus 13 Jbeta primers). TCRdb keeps only in-frame clones here, not all; method: immunoSEQ multiplex PCR. The data show some 100,000 clones, roughly 75% seen once. CDR1 and CDR2 from the germline V gene are MNHNS and SASEGT. The CDR3 has 14 amino acids. Trimming removed 7 bases from V and 1 base from J, with 14 bases in between. The TCR sequence derives from a male donor in good health and CMV-seropositive. The chain has TRBV6-1 and TRBJ2-7, with a possible D match to TRBD1 (5 bases). Sequencing was carried out using PBMCs. CDR3 protein: CASKEPDSSYEQYF. CDR3 coding DNA: TGTGCCAGCAAAGAACCCGACAGTTCCTACGAGCAGTACTTC.